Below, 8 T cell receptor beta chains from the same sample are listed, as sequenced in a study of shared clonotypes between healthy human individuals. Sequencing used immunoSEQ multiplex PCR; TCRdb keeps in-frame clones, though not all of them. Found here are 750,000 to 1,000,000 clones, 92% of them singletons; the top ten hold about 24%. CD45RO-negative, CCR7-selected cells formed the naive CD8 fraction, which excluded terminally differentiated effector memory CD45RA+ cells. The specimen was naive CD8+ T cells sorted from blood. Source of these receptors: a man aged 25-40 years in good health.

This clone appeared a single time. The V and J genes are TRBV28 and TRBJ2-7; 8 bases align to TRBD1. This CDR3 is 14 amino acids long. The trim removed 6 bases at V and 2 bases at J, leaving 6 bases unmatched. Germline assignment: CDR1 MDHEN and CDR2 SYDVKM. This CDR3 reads CASRLGTGPYEQYF. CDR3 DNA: TGTGCCAGCAGGCTAGGGACAGGACCCTACGAGCAGTACTTC. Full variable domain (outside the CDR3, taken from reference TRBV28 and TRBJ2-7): DVKVTQSSRYLVKRTGEKVFLECVQDMDHENMFWYRQDPGLGLRLIYFSYDVKMKEKGDIPEGYSVSREKKERFSLILESASTNQTSMYLCASRLGTGPYEQYFGPGTRLTVT.

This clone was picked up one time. CDR3 protein: CASSRDRVQQFF. CDR3 DNA sequence: TGTGCCAGCAGTAGAGACAGAGTTCAGCAGTTCTTC. V and J are TRBV9 and TRBJ2-1, with TRBD1 as a possible D gene (5 bases). Deletions cut 5 bases from V and 11 bases from J, with 14 bases between. Germline V lookup: CDR1 SGDLS, CDR2 YYNGEE. CDR3 length: 12 residues.

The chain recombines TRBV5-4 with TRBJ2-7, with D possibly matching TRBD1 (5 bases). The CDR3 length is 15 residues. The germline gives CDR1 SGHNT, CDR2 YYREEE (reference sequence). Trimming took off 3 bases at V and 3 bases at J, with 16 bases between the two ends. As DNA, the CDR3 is TGTGCCAGCAGCTCATCCCGGACACCGTACTACGAGCAGTACTTC. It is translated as CASSSSRTPYYEQYF.

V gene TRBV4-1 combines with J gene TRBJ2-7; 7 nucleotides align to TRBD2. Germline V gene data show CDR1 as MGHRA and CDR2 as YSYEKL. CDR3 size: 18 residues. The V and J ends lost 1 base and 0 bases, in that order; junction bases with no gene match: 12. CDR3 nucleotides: TGCGCCAGCAGCCAAGTTTTGGGAGGGAGGGAGTTCTCCTACGAGCAGTACTTC. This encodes CASSQVLGGREFSYEQYF.

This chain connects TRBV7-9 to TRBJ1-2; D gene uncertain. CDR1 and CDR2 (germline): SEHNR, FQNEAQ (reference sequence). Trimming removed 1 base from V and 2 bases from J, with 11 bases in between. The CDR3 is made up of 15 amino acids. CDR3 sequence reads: CASSLVSGLNYGYTF. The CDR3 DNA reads TGTGCCAGCAGCTTAGTTTCTGGGTTGAACTATGGCTACACCTTC.

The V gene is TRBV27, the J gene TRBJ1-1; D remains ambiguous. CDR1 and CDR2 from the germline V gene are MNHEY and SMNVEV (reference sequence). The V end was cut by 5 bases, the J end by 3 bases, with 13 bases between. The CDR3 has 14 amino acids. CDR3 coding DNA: TGTGCCAGCAGTGATGTCCGTGGGGACACTGAAGCTTTCTTT. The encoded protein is CASSDVRGDTEAFF.

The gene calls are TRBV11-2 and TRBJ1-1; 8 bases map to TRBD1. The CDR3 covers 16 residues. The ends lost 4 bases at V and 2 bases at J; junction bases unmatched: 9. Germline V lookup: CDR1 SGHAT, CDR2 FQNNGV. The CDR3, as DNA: TGTGCCAGCAGCTCCAGTCCGGGACAGGAAAACACTGAAGCTTTCTTT. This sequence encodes CASSSSPGQENTEAFF.

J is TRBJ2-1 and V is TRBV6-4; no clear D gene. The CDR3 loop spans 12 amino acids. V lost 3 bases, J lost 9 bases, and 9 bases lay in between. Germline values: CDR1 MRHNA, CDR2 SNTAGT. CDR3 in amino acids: CASSDDWSEQFF. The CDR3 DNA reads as TGTGCCAGCAGTGATGATTGGAGTGAGCAGTTCTTC.